A single T cell receptor beta chain is shown here with its context. This sample was taken from a study of PD-1 blockade in mismatch repair-deficient tumors. Profiling relied on immunoSEQ multiplex PCR, and the TCRdb table lists in-frame clones only, not all of them. The sample yields roughly 120,000 clones, 60% to 85% seen once. The CDR3 loop spans 15 amino acids. Losses at the gene ends were 9 bases for V and 8 bases for J; bases not matched to a gene: 7. The germline CDR1 and CDR2 sequences are ENHRY and SYGVKD. PCR or immunohistochemistry showed mismatch repair deficiency in every enrolled patient. TCRs were sequenced from three patients responding to pembrolizumab.

This TCR derives from an adult with mismatch repair-deficient cancer. This sequence joins TRBV10-3 and TRBJ2-1; TRBD2 aligns across 16 bases. The sequenced sample was peripheral blood, obtained roughly 60 weeks after starting pembrolizumab. Here the CDR3 DNA reads TGTGCCATTACGGGACTAGCGGGAGGGCCGGATGAGCAGTTCTTC. Translated, it gives CAITGLAGGPDEQFF.